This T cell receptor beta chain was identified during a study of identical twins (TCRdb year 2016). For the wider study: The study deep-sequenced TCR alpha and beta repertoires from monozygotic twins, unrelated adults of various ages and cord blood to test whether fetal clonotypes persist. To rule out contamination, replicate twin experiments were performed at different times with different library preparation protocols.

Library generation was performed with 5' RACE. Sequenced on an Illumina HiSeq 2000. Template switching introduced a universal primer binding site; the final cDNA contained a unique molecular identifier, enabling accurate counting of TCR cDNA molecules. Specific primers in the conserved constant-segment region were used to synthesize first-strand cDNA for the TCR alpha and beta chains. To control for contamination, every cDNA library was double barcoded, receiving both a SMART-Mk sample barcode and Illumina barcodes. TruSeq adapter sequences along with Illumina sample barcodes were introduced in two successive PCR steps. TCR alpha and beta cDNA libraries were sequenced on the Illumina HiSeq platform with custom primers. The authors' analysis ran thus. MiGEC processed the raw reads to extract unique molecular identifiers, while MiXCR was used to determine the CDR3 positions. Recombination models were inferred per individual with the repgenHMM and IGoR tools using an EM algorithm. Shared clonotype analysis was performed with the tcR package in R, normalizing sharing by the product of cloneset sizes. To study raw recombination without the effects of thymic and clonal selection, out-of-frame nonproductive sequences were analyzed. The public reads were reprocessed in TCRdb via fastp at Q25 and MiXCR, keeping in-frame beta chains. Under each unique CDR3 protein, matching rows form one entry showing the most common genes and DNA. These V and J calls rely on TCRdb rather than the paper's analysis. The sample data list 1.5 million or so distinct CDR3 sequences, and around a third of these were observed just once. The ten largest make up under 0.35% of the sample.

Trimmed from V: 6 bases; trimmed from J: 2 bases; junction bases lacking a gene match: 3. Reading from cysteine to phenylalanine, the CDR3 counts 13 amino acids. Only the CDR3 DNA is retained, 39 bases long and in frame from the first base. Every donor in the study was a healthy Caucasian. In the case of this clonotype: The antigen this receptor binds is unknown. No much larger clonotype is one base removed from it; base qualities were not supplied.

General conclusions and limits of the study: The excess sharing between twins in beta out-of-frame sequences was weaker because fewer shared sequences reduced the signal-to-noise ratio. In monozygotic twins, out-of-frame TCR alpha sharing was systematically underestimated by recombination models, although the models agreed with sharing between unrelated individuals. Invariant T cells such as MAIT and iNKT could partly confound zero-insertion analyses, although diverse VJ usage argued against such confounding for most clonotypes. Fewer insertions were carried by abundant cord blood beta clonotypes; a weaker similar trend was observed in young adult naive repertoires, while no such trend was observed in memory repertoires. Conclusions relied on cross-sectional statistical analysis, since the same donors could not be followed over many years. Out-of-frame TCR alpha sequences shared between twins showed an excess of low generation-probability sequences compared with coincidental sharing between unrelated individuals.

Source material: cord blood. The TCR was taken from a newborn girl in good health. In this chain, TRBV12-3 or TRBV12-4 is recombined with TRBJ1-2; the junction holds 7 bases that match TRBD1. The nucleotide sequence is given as TGTGCCAGCAGGAACAGGGGAAACTATGGCTACACCTTC. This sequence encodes CASRNRGNYGYTF.